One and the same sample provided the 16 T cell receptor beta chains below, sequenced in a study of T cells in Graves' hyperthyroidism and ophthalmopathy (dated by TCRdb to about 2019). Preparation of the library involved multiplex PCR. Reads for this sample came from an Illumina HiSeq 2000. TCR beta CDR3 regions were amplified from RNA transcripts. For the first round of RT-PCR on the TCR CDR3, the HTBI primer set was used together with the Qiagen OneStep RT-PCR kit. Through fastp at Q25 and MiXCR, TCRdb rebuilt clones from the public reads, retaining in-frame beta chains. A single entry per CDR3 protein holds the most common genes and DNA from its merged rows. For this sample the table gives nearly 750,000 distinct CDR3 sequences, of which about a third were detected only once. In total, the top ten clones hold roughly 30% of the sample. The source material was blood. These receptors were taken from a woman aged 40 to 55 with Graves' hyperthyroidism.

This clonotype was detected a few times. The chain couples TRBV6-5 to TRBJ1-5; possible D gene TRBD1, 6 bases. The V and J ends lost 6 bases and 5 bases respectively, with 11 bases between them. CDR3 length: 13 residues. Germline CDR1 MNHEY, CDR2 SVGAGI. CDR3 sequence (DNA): TGTGCCAGCAGCAACAGGGAGTATCAGCCCCAGCATTTT. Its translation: CASSNREYQPQHF.

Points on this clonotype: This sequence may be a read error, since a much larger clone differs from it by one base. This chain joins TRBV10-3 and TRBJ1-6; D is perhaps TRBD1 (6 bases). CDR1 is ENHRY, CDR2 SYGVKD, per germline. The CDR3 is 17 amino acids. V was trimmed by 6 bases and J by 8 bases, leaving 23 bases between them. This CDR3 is CAIRRFGGPGVDSPLHF. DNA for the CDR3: TGTGCCATCAGACGCTTTGGGGGGCCTGGGGTTGATTCACCCCTCCACTTT.

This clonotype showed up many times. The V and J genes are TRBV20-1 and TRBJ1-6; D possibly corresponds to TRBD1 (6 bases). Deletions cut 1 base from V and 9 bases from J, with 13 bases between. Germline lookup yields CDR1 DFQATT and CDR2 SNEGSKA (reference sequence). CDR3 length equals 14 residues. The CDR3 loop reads CSARAQGPGSPLHF. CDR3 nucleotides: TGCAGTGCTAGAGCACAGGGACCGGGTTCACCCCTCCACTTT.

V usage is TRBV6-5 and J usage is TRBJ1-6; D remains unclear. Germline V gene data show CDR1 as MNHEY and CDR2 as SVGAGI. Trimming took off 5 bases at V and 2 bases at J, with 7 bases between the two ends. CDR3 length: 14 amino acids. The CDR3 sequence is CASSTYPYNSPLHF. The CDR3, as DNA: TGTGCCAGCAGTACATACCCCTATAATTCACCCCTCCACTTT.

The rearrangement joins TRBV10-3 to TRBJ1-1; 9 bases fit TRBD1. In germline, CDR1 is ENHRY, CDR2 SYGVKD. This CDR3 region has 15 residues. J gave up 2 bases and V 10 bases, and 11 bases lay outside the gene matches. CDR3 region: CASRGQGSSNTEAFF. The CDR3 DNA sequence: TGTGCCAGCAGGGGACAGGGTTCGAGCAACACTGAAGCTTTCTTT.

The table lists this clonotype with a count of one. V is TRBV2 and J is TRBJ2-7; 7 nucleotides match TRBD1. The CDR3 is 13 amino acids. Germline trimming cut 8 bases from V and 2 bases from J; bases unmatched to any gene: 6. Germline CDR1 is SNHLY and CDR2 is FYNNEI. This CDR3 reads CASLTGPPYEQYF. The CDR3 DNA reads TGTGCCAGCCTGACAGGGCCTCCCTACGAGCAGTACTTC.

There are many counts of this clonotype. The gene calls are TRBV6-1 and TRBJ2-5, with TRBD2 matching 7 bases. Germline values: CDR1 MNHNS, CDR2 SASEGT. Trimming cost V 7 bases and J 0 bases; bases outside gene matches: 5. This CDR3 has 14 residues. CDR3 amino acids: CASTVGTNQETQYF. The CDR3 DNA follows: TGTGCCAGCACCGTAGGGACTAACCAAGAGACCCAGTACTTC.

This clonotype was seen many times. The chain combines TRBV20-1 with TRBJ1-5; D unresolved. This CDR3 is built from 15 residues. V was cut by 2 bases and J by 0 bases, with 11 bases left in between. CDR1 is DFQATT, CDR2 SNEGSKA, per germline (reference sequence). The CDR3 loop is CSARSDFYSNQPQHF. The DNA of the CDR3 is TGCAGTGCTAGATCGGACTTTTATAGCAATCAGCCCCAGCATTTT.

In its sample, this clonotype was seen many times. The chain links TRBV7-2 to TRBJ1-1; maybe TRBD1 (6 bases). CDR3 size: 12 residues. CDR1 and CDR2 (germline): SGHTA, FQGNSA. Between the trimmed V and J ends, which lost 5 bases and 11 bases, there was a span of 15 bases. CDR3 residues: CASSPGERGAFF. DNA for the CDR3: TGTGCCAGCAGCCCTGGCGAGAGGGGGGCTTTCTTT.

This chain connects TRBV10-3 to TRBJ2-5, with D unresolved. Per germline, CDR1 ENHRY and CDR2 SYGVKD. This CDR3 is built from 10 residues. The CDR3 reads CAIPSETQYF. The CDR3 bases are TGTGCTATCCCTTCTGAGACCCAGTACTTC.

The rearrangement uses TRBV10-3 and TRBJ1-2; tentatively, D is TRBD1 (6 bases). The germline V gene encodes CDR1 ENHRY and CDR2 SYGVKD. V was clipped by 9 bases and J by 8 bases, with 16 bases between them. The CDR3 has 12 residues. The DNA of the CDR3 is TGTGCCATAAGGGGACAAGTGATGGGCTACACCTTC. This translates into CAIRGQVMGYTF.

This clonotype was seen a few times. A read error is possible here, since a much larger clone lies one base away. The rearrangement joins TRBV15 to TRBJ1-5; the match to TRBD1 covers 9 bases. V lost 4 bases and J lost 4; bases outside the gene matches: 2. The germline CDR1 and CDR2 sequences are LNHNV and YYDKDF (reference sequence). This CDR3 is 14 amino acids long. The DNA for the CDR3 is TGTGCCACCAGCACCGGGACAGGGAATCAGCCCCAGCATTTT. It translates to CATSTGTGNQPQHF.

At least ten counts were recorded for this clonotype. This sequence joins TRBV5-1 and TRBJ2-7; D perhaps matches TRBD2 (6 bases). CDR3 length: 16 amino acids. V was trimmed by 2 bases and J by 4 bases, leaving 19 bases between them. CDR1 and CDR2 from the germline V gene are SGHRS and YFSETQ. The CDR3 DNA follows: TGCGCCAGCAGCTTTAAGTGGCGGGACCGCCCGTACGAGCAGTACTTC. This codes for CASSFKWRDRPYEQYF.

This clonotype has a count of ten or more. DNA of the CDR3: TGTGCCAGTGAGGGACTTAGCAATCAGCCCCAGCATTTT. Residues: CASEGLSNQPQHF. The chain links TRBV2 to TRBJ1-5, with TRBD1 as a possible D gene (5 bases). V was cut by 9 bases and J by 0 bases, with 9 bases left in between. Germline V gives CDR1 SNHLY, CDR2 FYNNEI. The CDR3 covers 13 residues.

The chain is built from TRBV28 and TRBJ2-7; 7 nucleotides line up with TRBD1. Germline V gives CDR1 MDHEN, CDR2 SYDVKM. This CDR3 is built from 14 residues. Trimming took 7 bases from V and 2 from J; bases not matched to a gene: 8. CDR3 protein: CASTPGTATYEQYF. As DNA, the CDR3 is TGTGCCAGCACTCCCGGGACAGCAACCTACGAGCAGTACTTC.

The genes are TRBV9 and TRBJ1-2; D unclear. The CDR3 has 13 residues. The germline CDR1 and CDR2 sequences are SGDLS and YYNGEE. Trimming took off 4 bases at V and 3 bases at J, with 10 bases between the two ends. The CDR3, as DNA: TGTGCCAGCAGCCAAGTCTCAGACTATGGCTACACCTTC. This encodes CASSQVSDYGYTF.